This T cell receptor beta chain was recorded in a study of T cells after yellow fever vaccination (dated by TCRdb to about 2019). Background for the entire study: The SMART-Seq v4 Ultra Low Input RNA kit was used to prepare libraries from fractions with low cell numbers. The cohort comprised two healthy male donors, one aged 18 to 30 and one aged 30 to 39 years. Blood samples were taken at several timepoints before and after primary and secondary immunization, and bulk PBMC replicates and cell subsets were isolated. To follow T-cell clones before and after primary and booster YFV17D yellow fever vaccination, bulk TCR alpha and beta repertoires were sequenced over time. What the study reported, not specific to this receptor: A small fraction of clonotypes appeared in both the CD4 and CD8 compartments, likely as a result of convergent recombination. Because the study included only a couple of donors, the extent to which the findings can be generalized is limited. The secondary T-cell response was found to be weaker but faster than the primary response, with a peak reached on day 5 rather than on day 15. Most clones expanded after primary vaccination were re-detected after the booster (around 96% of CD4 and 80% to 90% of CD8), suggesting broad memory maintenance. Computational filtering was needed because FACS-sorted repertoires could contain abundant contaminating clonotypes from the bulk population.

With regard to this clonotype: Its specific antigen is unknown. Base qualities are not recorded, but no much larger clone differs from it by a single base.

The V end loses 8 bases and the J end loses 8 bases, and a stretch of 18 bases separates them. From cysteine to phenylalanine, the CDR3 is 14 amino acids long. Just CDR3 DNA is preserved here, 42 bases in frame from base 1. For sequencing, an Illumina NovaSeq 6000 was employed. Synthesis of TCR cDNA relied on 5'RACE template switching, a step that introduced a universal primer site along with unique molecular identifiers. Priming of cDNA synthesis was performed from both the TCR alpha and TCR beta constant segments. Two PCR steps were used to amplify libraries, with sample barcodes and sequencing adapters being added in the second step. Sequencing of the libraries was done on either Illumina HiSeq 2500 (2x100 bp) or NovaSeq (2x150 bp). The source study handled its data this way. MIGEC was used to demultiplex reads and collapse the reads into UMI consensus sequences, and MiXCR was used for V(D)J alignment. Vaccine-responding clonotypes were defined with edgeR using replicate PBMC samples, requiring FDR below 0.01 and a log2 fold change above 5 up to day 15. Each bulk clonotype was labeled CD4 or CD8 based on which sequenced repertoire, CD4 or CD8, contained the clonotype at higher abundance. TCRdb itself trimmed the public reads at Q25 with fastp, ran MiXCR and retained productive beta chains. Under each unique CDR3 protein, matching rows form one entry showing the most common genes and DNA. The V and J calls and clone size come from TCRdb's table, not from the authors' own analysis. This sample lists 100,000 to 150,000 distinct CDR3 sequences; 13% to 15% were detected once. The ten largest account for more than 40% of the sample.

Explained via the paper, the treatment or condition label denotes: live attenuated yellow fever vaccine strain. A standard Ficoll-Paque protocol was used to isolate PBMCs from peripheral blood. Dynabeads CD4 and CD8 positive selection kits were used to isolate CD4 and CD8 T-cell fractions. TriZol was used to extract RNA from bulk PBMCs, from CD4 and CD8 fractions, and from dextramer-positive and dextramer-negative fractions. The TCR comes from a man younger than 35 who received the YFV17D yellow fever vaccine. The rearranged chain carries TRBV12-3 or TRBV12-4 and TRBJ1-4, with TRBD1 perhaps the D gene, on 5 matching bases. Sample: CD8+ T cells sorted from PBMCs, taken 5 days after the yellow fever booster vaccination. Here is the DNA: TGTGCCAGCGGAGCCGGGGGGTGGGACGAAAAACTGTTTTTT. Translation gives CASGAGGWDEKLFF.